This TCR beta chain stems from a study of OX40 agonist ivuxolimab in advanced cancers. Libraries were prepared by immunoSEQ multiplex PCR; TCRdb keeps only in-frame clonotypes and omits some of them. The data contain approximately 63,000 clones, over 75% of them seen just once; the ten biggest clones take up around 6.5%. Patients who had autoimmune disease history or got systemic immunosuppression were left out. Sequenced here: CD4+ or CD8+ T cells sorted from blood, sampled in a trial of the OX40 agonist ivuxolimab. The TCR was taken from an adult with an advanced solid tumor such as melanoma, head and neck, liver or kidney cancer.

The CDR3 is CASIPYGGTTPLNTEAFF. The CDR3 DNA reads as TGTGCCAGTATTCCCTATGGCGGGACAACACCCTTGAACACTGAAGCTTTCTTT. The chain couples TRBV19 to TRBJ1-1; tentatively, D is TRBD1 (6 bases). The CDR3 sequence is 18 residues long. Germline CDR1 LNHDA, CDR2 SQIVND (reference sequence). The V and J ends lost 7 bases and 0 bases respectively, with 24 bases between them.